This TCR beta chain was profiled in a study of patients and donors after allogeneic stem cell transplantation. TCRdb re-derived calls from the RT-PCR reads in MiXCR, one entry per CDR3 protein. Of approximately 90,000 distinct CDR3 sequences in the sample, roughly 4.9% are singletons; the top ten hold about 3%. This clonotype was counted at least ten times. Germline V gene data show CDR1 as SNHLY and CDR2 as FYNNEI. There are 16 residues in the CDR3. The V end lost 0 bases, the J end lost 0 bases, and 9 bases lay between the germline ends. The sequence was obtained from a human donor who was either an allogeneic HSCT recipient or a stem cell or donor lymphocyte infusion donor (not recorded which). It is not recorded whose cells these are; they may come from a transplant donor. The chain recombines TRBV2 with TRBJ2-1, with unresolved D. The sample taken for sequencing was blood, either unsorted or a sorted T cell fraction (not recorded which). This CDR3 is CASSEALQSSYNEQFF. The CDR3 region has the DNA TGTGCCAGCAGTGAAGCGCTCCAGAGCTCCTACAATGAGCAGTTCTTC.